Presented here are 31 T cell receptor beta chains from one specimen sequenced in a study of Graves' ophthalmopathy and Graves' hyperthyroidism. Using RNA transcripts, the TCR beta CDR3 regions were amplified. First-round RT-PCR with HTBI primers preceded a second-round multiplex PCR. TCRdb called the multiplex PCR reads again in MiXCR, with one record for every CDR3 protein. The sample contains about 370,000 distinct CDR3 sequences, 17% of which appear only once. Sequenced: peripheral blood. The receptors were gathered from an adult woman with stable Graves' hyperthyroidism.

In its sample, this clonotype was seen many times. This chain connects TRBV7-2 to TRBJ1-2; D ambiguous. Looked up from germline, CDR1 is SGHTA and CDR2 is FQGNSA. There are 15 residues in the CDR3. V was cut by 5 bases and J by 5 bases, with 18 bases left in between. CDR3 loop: CASSRPGPSIYGYTF. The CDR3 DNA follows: TGTGCCAGCAGCCGACCGGGCCCGTCCATTTATGGCTACACCTTC.

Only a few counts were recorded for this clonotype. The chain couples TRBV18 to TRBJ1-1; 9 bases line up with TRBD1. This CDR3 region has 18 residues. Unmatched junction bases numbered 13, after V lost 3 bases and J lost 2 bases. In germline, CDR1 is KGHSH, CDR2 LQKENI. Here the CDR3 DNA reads TGTGCCAGCTCACCCACCCACTCCGGGACAGGGAGTAACACTGAAGCTTTCTTT. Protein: CASSPTHSGTGSNTEAFF.

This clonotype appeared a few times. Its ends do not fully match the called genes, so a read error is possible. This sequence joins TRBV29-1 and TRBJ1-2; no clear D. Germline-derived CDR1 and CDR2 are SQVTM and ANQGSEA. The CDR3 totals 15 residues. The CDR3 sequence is CSVDGGPSLSYGYAF. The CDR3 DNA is TGCAGCGTTGACGGAGGCCCGAGCCTTAGCTATGGCTACGCCTTC.

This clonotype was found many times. DNA of the CDR3: TGTGCTAGCGGATCCGGACAGGAAGAGACCCAGTACTTC. Encoded protein: CASGSGQEETQYF. The V and J genes are TRBV7-7 and TRBJ2-5, with D perhaps TRBD1 (7 bases). The CDR3 has 13 residues. Per the germline V gene, CDR1 is SSHAT and CDR2 is FNYEAQ (reference sequence).

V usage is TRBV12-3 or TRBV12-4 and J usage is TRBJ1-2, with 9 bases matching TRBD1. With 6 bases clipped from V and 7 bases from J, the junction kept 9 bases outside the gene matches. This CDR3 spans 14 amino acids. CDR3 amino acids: CASREPGQGSGYTF. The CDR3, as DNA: TGTGCCAGCAGGGAACCGGGACAGGGTTCTGGCTACACCTTC.

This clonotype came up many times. CDR3 sequence: CSVVRGMNTGELFF. CDR3 nucleotide sequence: TGCAGCGTTGTTCGGGGGATGAACACCGGGGAGCTGTTTTTT. The V and J genes are TRBV29-1 and TRBJ2-2, with a weak D call TRBD2 (6 bases). V gave up 4 bases and J gave up 1 base, with 10 bases separating them. The CDR3 is made up of 14 amino acids. Germline CDR1 reads SQVTM; CDR2 reads ANQGSEA.

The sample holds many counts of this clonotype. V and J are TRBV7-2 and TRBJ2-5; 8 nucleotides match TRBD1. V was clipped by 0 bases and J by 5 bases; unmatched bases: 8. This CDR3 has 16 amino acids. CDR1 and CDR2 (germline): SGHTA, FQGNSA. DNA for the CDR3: TGTGCCAGCAGCTTAGCGACAGGGGTAGGAGTCGAGACCCAGTACTTC. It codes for CASSLATGVGVETQYF.

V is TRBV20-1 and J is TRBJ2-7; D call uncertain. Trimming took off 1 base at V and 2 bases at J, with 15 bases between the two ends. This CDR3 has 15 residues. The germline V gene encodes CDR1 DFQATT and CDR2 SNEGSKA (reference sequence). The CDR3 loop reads CSARVTPRGAYEQYF. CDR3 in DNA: TGCAGTGCTAGAGTGACGCCAAGAGGCGCCTACGAGCAGTACTTC.

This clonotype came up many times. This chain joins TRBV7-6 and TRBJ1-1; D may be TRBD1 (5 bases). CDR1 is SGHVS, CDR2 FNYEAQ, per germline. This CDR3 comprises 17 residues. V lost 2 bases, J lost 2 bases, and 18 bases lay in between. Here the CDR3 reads CASSLRVAGRGNTEAFF. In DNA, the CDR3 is TGTGCCAGCAGCTTAAGAGTTGCAGGGAGGGGAAACACTGAAGCTTTCTTT.

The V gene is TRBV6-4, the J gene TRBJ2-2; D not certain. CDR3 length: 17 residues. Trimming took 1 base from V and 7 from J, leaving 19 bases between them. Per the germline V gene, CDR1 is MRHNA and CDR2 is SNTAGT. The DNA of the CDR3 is TGTGCCAGCAGTGACTATAAGCTCCAGGTGAAGGTCGGGGAGCTGTTTTTT. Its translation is CASSDYKLQVKVGELFF.

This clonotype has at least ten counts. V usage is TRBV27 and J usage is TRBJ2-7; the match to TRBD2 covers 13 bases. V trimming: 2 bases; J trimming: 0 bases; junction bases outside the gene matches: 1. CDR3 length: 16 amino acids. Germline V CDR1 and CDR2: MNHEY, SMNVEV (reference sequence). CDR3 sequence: CASSLGLAGASYEQYF. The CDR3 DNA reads TGTGCCAGCAGTTTAGGACTAGCGGGAGCCTCCTACGAGCAGTACTTC.

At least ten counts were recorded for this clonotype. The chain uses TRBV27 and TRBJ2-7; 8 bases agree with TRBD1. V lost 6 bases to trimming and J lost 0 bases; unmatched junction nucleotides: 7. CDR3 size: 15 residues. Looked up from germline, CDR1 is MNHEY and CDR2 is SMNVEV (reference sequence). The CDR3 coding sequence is TGTGCCAGCAGCACAGGACAGGGAACCTCCTACGAGCAGTACTTC. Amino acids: CASSTGQGTSYEQYF.

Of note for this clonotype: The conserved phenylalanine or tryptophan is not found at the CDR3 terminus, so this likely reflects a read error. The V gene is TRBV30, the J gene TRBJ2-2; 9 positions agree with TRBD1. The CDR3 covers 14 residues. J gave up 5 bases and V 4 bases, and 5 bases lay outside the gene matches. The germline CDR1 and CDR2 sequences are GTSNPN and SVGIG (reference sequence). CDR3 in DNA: TGTGCCTGGACCCGACAGGGGGGGACCGGGGAGCTGTTTTTG. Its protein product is CAWTRQGGTGELFL.

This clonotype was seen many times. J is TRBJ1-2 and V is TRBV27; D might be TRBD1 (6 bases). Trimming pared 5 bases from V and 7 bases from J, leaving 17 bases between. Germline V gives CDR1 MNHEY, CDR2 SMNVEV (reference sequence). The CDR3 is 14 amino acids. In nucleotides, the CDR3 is TGTGCCAGCAGTCCCTACAGGGTTGAGGGTGGCTACACCTTC. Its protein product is CASSPYRVEGGYTF.

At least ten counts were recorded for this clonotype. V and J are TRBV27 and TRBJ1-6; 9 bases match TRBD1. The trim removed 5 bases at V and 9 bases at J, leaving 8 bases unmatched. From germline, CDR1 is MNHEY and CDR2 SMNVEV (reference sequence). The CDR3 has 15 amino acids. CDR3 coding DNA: TGTGCCAGCAGTCCACTCCGGGACAGGGCTTCACCCCTCCACTTT. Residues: CASSPLRDRASPLHF.

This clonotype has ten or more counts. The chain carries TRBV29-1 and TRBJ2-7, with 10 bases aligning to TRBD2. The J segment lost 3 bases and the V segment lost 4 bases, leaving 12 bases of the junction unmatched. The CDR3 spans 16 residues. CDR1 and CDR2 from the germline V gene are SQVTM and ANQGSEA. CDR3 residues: CSVAAVSGRPFYEQYF. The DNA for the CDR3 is TGCAGCGTTGCCGCAGTTAGCGGGAGGCCTTTCTACGAGCAGTACTTC.

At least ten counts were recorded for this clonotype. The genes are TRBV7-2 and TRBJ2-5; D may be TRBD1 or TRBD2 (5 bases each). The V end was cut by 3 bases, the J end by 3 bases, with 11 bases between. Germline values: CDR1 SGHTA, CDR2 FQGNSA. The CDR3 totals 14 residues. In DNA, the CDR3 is TGTGCCAGCAGCTTGGGGAGAGGGGAAGAGACCCAGTACTTC. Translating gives CASSLGRGEETQYF.

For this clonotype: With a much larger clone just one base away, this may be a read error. CDR3 amino acids: CAISESGDFNQPQQF. The CDR3 DNA follows: TGTGCCATCAGTGAGTCGGGGGACTTCAATCAGCCCCAGCAGTTT. This chain joins TRBV10-3 and TRBJ1-5; TRBD1 is a possible D gene (5 bases). The CDR3 extends over 15 amino acids. The germline V gene encodes CDR1 ENHRY and CDR2 SYGVKD.

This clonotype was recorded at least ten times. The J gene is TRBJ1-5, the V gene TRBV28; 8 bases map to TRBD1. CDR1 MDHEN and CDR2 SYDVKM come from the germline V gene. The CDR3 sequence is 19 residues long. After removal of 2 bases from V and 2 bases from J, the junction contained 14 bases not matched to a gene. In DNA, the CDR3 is TGTGCCAGCAGTTTAGTGGCGGGGACAGGTTCATGGGGCAATCAGCCCCAGCATTTT. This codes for CASSLVAGTGSWGNQPQHF.

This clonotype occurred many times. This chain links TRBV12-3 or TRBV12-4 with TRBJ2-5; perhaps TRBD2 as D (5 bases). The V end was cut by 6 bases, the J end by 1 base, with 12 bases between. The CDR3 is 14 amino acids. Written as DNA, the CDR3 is TGTGCCAGCAGCCTTGAGCGGAGCCAAGAGACCCAGTACTTC. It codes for CASSLERSQETQYF.

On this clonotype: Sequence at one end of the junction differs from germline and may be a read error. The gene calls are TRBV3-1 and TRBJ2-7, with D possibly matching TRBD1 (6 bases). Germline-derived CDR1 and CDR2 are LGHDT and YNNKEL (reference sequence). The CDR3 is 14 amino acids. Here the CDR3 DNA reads TGTGCCAGCAGCCCCGAAACAGGGACCTACGAGCATCACTTC. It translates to CASSPETGTYEHHF.

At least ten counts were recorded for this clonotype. CDR3 DNA sequence: TGTGCCAGCACCAAATATCTAGCGGGAGGGCCCTACGAGCAGTACTTC. It codes for CASTKYLAGGPYEQYF. This chain links TRBV7-2 with TRBJ2-7; 12 bases align to TRBD2. This CDR3 is 16 amino acids long. The V gene's germline CDR1 is SGHTA and CDR2 FQGNSA. V trimming: 7 bases; J trimming: 2 bases; junction bases outside the gene matches: 9.

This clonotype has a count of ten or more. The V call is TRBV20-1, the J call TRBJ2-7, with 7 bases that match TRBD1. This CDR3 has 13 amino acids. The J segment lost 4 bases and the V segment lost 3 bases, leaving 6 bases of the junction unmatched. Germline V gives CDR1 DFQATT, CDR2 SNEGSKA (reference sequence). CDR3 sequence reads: CSASPDRKYEQYF. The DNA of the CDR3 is TGCAGTGCTAGCCCGGACAGGAAATACGAGCAGTACTTC.

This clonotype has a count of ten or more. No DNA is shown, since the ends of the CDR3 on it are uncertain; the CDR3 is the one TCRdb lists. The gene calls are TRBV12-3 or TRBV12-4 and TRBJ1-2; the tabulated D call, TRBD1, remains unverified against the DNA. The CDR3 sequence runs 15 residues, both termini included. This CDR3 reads CASSSSTGGSYGYTF.

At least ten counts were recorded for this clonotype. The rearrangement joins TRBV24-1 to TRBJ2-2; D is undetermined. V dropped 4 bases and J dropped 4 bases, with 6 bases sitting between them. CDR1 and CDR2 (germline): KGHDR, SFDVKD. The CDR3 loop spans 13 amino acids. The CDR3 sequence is CATSELVTGELFF. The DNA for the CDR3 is TGTGCCACCAGTGAGCTAGTCACCGGGGAGCTGTTTTTT.

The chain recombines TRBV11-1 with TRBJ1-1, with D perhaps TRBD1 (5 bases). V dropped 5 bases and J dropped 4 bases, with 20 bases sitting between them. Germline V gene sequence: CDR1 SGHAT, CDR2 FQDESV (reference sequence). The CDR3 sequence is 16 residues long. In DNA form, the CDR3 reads TGTGCCAGCAGCCCATCAGTGGGGGGGGTTCTCACTGAAGCTTTCTTT. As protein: CASSPSVGGVLTEAFF. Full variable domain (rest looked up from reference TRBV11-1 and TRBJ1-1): EAEVAQSPRYKITEKSQAVAFWCDPISGHATLYWYRQILGQGPELLVQFQDESVVDDSQLPKDRFSAERLKGVDSTLKIQPAELGDSAMYLCASSPSVGGVLTEAFFGQGTRLTVV.

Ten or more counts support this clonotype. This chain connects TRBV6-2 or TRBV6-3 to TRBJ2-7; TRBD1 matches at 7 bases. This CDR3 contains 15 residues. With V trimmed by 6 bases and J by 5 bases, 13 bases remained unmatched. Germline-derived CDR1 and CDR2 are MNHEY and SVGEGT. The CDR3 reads CASSRGGSSHHEQYF. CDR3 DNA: TGTGCCAGCAGCCGAGGGGGCAGTTCGCATCACGAGCAGTACTTC.

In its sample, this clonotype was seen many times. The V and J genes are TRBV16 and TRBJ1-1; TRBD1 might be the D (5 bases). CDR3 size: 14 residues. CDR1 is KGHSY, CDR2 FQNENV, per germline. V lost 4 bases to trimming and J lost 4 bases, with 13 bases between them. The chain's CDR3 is CASSRDRASTEAFF. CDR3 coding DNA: TGTGCCAGCAGCCGCGACAGAGCGTCCACTGAAGCTTTCTTT.

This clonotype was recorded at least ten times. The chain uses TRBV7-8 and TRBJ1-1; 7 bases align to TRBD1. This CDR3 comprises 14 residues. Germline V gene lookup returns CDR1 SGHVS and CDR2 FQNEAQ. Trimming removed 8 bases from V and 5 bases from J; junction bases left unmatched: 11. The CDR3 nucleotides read TGTGCCAGCCGACAGGGTGTAGTGGGTACTGAAGCTTTCTTT. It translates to CASRQGVVGTEAFF.

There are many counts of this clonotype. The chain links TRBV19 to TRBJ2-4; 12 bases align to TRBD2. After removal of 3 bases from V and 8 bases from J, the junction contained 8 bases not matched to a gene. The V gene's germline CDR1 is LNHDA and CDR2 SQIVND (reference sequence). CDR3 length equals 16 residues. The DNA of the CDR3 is TGTGCCAGTAGTATGAGCCTAGCGGGAGGGAAGGACATTCAGTACTTC. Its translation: CASSMSLAGGKDIQYF. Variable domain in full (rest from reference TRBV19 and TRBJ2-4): DGGITQSPKYLFRKEGQNVTLSCEQNLNHDAMYWYRQDPGQGLRLIYYSQIVNDFQKGDIAEGYSVSREKKESFPLTVTSAQKNPTAFYLCASSMSLAGGKDIQYFGAGTRLSVL.

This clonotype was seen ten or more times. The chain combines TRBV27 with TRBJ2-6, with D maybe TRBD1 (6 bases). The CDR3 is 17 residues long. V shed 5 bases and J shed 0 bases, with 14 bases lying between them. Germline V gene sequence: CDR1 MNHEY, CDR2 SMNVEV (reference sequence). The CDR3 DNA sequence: TGTGCCAGCAGTCCTACACAGGGCCGCTCTGGGGCCAACGTCCTGACTTTC. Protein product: CASSPTQGRSGANVLTF.